This T cell receptor (beta chain) was sequenced for a study of read filtering for tumor transcriptome and immune sequencing. Overall study context: Patients were approximately 17 male and about 14 female, mean age 65.9 years, range roughly 45 to 85. R-ISS stage counts were about eight for I, 16 for II, about seven for III. Regarding the study as a whole: Single-read clonotypes: around 81% of IR-seq clonotypes (around 3.5% of reads), more than 70% of RNA-seq clonotypes (nearly 45% of reads). Even smaller IR-seq throughput identified most shared clonotypes.

This library used approximately 390 ng RNA and molecular barcoded adaptors spanning alpha/delta and beta/gamma chains. One entry per CDR3 protein results from TCRdb running MiXCR on the reads. This sample yields more than 30,000 distinct CDR3 sequences, of which 18% are seen a single time; roughly 17% belongs to the top ten. Germline V gene data show CDR1 as MGHDK and CDR2 as SYGVNS. CDR3 length: 18 residues. Trimming took 2 bases from V and 0 from J; bases not matched to a gene: 9. This clonotype showed up many times. The target antigen is unknown. Specimen: a population of CD138-negative cells sorted from bone marrow. The source is a donor at least 40 years old with multiple myeloma. The chain couples TRBV25-1 to TRBJ2-3; 9 nucleotides agree with TRBD1. CDR3 sequence reads: CASSERHRTGDSTDTQYF. The CDR3, as DNA: TGTGCCAGCAGTGAAAGACATCGGACAGGGGACAGCACAGATACGCAGTATTTT.